This entry features one T cell receptor beta chain sequence. This entry belongs to a study of blood T cell repertoires in COVID-19. Study in general: T cells, B-cell-depleted T cells, or PBMCs supplied cDNA or gDNA.

After removal of 5 bases from V and 4 bases from J, the junction contained 22 bases not matched to a gene. Looked up from germline, CDR1 is MGHRA and CDR2 is YSYEKL. The length of the CDR3 is 20 residues. The assay was immunoSEQ multiplex PCR, and TCRdb's table has in-frame clones only and misses some. This table has 240,000 or so clones, about nine tenths appearing once. This sequence originates from a man between 60 and 70 years old who had recovered from COVID-19. The chain employs TRBV4-1 and TRBJ2-2, with TRBD1 matching 7 bases. The sample comprised peripheral blood. This chain's CDR3 is CASSDRGKRTGRTFTGELFF. The CDR3 DNA follows: TGCGCCAGCAGCGACAGAGGCAAACGGACAGGCAGAACCTTCACCGGGGAGCTGTTTTTT.